These 13 T cell receptor beta chains were all obtained from the same sample, sequenced in a study of graft-versus-host responses after intestinal transplantation. Here immunoSEQ multiplex PCR was the method, and the copy in TCRdb shows in-frame clones only, minus some. The sample records fewer than 100,000 clones, about 83% being singletons. The specimen comprised PBMCs, sampled 255 days after intestinal transplant. The receptors derive from a human patient who received an intestinal transplant, so some T cells may come from the graft donor.

The chain employs TRBV5-1 and TRBJ2-2, with D tentatively TRBD2 (7 bases). The CDR3 has 16 residues. V lost 6 bases to trimming and J lost 4 bases, with 19 bases between them. Looked up from germline, CDR1 is SGHRS and CDR2 is YFSETQ. DNA of the CDR3: TGCGCCAGCACCACCACCGGGGGGCGAGGCACCGGGGAGCTGTTTTTT. The encoded protein is CASTTTGGRGTGELFF.

This clone appeared a few times. This rearrangement joins TRBV6-6 to TRBJ1-5, with a possible D match to TRBD1 (6 bases). The CDR3 runs to 13 residues. V was cut by 5 bases and J by 7 bases, with 12 bases left in between. Germline values: CDR1 MNHNY, CDR2 SVGAGI (reference sequence). The CDR3 here is CASSQGMEQPQHF. The CDR3 region has the DNA TGTGCCAGCAGTCAGGGGATGGAGCAGCCCCAGCATTTT.

The chain has TRBV28 and TRBJ1-2; possible D gene TRBD1, 5 bases. CDR3 length equals 15 residues. Germline lookup yields CDR1 MDHEN and CDR2 SYDVKM. The V end lost 6 bases, the J end lost 9 bases, and 23 bases lay between the germline ends. CDR3 DNA sequence: TGTGCCAGCAGAAGCCGCAAACGGGGGAGGGATAGCTACACCTTC. Its protein product is CASRSRKRGRDSYTF.

The chain couples TRBV6-6 to TRBJ1-1; TRBD1 is a possible D gene (5 bases). The CDR3 runs to 13 residues. The V gene lost 1 base and the J gene lost 7 bases, with 10 bases spanning the gap. The germline V gene encodes CDR1 MNHNY and CDR2 SVGAGI (reference sequence). The CDR3 reads CASSYLDQGEAFF. The CDR3 DNA is TGTGCCAGCAGTTACTTAGATCAGGGTGAAGCTTTCTTT.

V usage is TRBV7-9 and J usage is TRBJ2-7; 10 positions match TRBD1. The CDR3 is 13 amino acids. Germline V gives CDR1 SEHNR, CDR2 FQNEAQ (reference sequence). J gave up 6 bases and V 4 bases, and 3 bases lay outside the gene matches. The CDR3 region has the DNA TGTGCCAGCAGCTCGGACAGGGGGGGCGAGCAGTACTTC. Amino acid sequence: CASSSDRGGEQYF.

The J gene is TRBJ2-7, the V gene TRBV6-5; weak D call: TRBD1 (6 bases). The length of the CDR3 is 13 residues. The germline V and J ends were trimmed by 7 bases and 6 bases, with 16 bases remaining between them. Germline V gene data show CDR1 as MNHEY and CDR2 as SVGAGI. CDR3 in DNA: TGTGCCAGCAACTCACTACAGGGATCCGAGCAGTACTTC. As protein: CASNSLQGSEQYF.

This rearrangement joins TRBV19 to TRBJ2-3; perhaps TRBD1 as D (5 bases). Germline values: CDR1 LNHDA, CDR2 SQIVND (reference sequence). The CDR3 sequence is 13 residues long. Trimming removed 8 bases at V and 0 bases at J, with 9 bases between. The CDR3 region is CASSRVSTDTQYF. In DNA form, the CDR3 reads TGTGCCAGTTCCAGGGTTAGCACAGATACGCAGTATTTT.

This clone has a single count. The gene calls are TRBV11-2 and TRBJ2-3; TRBD2 matches at 14 bases. CDR1 SGHAT and CDR2 FQNNGV come from the germline V gene. The J segment lost 10 bases and the V segment lost 5 bases, leaving 8 bases of the junction unmatched. CDR3 length equals 15 residues. The CDR3 is CASSPGTSGGYAQYF. In nucleotides, the CDR3 is TGTGCCAGCAGCCCCGGGACTAGCGGGGGCTATGCGCAGTATTTT.

This clone was counted once. The chain recombines TRBV7-9 with TRBJ1-2, with 10 bases aligning to TRBD1. V gave up 1 base and J gave up 2 bases; unmatched junction bases: 4. This CDR3 contains 16 residues. Germline V gene data show CDR1 as SEHNR and CDR2 as FQNEAQ (reference sequence). Written as DNA, the CDR3 is TGTGCCAGCAGCTTAGAAGGGACAGGGGCAAACTATGGCTACACCTTC. Protein: CASSLEGTGANYGYTF.

This chain uses TRBV27 with TRBJ1-5; D is unclear. The V end lost 8 bases, the J end lost 6 bases, and 11 bases lay between the germline ends. Looked up from germline, CDR1 is MNHEY and CDR2 is SMNVEV (reference sequence). CDR3 size: 12 residues. CDR3 sequence (DNA): TGTGCCAGCGCGGTGGCGGGTCAGCCCCAGCATTTT. Translation gives CASAVAGQPQHF.

This clone appeared a single time. CDR3 residues: CATSCMLEV. In nucleotides, the CDR3 is TGTGCCACCAGTTGTATGTTAGAAGTC. The chain is built from TRBV15 and TRBJ2-7, with D hard to call. The CDR3 sequence is 9 residues long. CDR1 and CDR2 (germline): LNHNV, YYDKDF (reference sequence).

The chain joins TRBV11-3 to TRBJ1-3; no firm D call. V was cut by 2 bases and J by 0 bases, with 14 bases left in between. CDR3 size: 17 residues. The germline V gene encodes CDR1 SGHNT and CDR2 YENEEA. The CDR3 sequence: CASSLLVPDYSGNTIYF. The CDR3 DNA sequence: TGTGCCAGCAGCTTACTGGTCCCCGACTACTCTGGAAACACCATATATTTT.

This chain joins TRBV9 and TRBJ2-1; D is unresolved. The germline gives CDR1 SGDLS, CDR2 YYNGEE. The CDR3 has 11 amino acids. V lost 3 bases and J lost 7, with 5 bases in between. The CDR3 DNA sequence: TGTGCCAGCAGCGGTAATAATGAGCAGTTCTTC. This gives the protein CASSGNNEQFF.